These 20 T cell receptor beta chains originate from one sample sequenced in a study of shared clonotypes between healthy human individuals. TCRdb's copy holds only in-frame clones and misses some; the assay was immunoSEQ multiplex PCR. The sample shows roughly 1.5 million clones, approximately 98% of them seen only once. The sample consisted of naive CD4+ T cells sorted from blood. Subset given: CD45RA+ positively selected. Receptor source: a man aged 25-45 years in good health.

This sequence joins TRBV28 and TRBJ2-5; possible D gene TRBD2, 7 bases. The CDR3 sequence is 15 residues long. Germline V CDR1 and CDR2: MDHEN, SYDVKM. V gave up 10 bases and J gave up 2 bases, with 20 bases separating them. As DNA, the CDR3 is TGTGCCACCAAAGAGGGGGGGGTATGGCAAGAGACCCAGTACTTC. Its translation is CATKEGGVWQETQYF.

The chain recombines TRBV7-5 with TRBJ2-3; TRBD1, the table's D call, lacks a check against the DNA. TRBV7-5 constitutes a pseudogene. This CDR3 spans 15 amino acids. CDR3 coding DNA: TGTGTCAGTGAACATGCGGGACAGGGTTTAAATACGCAGTATTTT. It codes for CVSEHAGQGLNTQYF.

The V gene is TRBV4-1, the J gene TRBJ2-4; 10 bases map to TRBD1. CDR3 length: 19 residues. Germline V lookup: CDR1 MGHRA, CDR2 YSYEKL. The V gene end was trimmed by 0 bases and the J gene end by 4 bases; junction bases not matched to a gene: 12. CDR3 in amino acids: CASSQERRDRGGSKNIQYF. The CDR3 nucleotides read TGCGCCAGCAGCCAAGAAAGGAGGGACAGGGGCGGATCGAAAAACATTCAGTACTTC.

The gene calls are TRBV2 and TRBJ2-5, with TRBD2 matching 10 bases. The ends lost 5 bases at V and 5 bases at J; junction bases unmatched: 5. Germline loops: CDR1 SNHLY, CDR2 FYNNEI. The CDR3 extends over 14 amino acids. The CDR3 spells CASSSGLARETQYF. CDR3 sequence (DNA): TGTGCCAGCAGTTCGGGACTAGCGAGGGAGACCCAGTACTTC.

V usage is TRBV5-1 and J usage is TRBJ1-1; D is ambiguous. This CDR3 has 14 amino acids. V lost 4 bases and J lost 5, with 15 bases in between. CDR1 SGHRS and CDR2 YFSETQ come from the germline V gene. As DNA, the CDR3 is TGCGCCAGCAGCCCAGGACCAACCGGGACTGAAGCTTTCTTT. Translating it yields CASSPGPTGTEAFF.

The chain employs TRBV19 and TRBJ1-5, with D possibly being TRBD1 (6 bases). V dropped 2 bases and J dropped 0 bases, with 8 bases sitting between them. There are 15 residues in the CDR3. Germline lookup yields CDR1 LNHDA and CDR2 SQIVND (reference sequence). The CDR3 nucleotides are TGTGCCAGTAGTATACGGGACAATAGCAATCAGCCCCAGCATTTT. Translation gives CASSIRDNSNQPQHF.

V and J are TRBV19 and TRBJ2-1, with 12 bases aligning to TRBD2. V dropped 7 bases and J dropped 8; count of bases not matched to a gene: 15. Germline values: CDR1 LNHDA, CDR2 SQIVND (reference sequence). This CDR3 contains 17 residues. The CDR3 DNA sequence: TGTGCCAGTATGAGGATCGTGGGACTAGCGGGTTCTGATGAGCAGTTCTTC. Residues: CASMRIVGLAGSDEQFF.

The chain carries TRBV19 and TRBJ2-2; no reliable D call. The V gene's germline CDR1 is LNHDA and CDR2 SQIVND (reference sequence). With 3 bases removed from V and 8 bases from J, the gap between germline ends came to 7 bases. The CDR3 runs 12 residues. CDR3 DNA: TGTGCCAGTAGTATTGTGCCAGGGGAGCTGTTTTTT. This gives the protein CASSIVPGELFF.

This clone occurred once. The chain couples TRBV28 to TRBJ2-7; D gene uncertain. Between the trimmed V and J ends, which lost 3 bases and 3 bases, there was a span of 6 bases. This CDR3 comprises 12 residues. Germline lookup yields CDR1 MDHEN and CDR2 SYDVKM. Here the CDR3 reads CASSFSLYEQYF. CDR3 sequence (DNA): TGTGCCAGCAGTTTCAGCCTCTACGAGCAGTACTTC.

This sequence joins TRBV28 and TRBJ2-5; no firm D call. The germline V gene has CDR1 MDHEN and CDR2 SYDVKM. Between the trimmed V and J ends, which lost 3 bases and 5 bases, there was a span of 10 bases. The CDR3 has 13 residues. The CDR3 nucleotides are TGTGCCAGCAGTTTTGATGCTCGGGAGACCCAGTACTTC. Its protein is CASSFDARETQYF.

Worth noting for this clone: The same CDR3 arises from other DNA sequences in this sample as well. This chain uses TRBV6-5 with TRBJ2-7, with TRBD1 identical over 10 bases. The CDR3 extends over 12 amino acids. The germline gives CDR1 MNHEY, CDR2 SVGAGI. V lost 5 bases to trimming and J lost 6 bases; unmatched junction nucleotides: 1. Here the CDR3 reads CASSRTGGEQYF. For the CDR3, the DNA is TGTGCCAGCAGTAGGACAGGGGGCGAGCAGTACTTC.

The chain employs TRBV7-8 and TRBJ1-4; no definite D call. In germline, CDR1 is SGHVS, CDR2 FQNEAQ. Trimming pared 5 bases from V and 8 bases from J, leaving 12 bases between. The CDR3 length is 13 residues. The CDR3: CASSPPRGEKLFF. The CDR3 DNA sequence: TGTGCCAGCAGCCCTCCAAGAGGGGAAAAACTGTTTTTT. The full variable domain, with the rest looked up from reference TRBV7-8 and TRBJ1-4, is GAGVSQSPRYKVAKRGQDVALRCDPISGHVSLFWYQQALGQGPEFLTYFQNEAQLDKSGLPSDRFFAERPEGSVSTLKIQRTQQEDSAVYLCASSPPRGEKLFFGSGTQLSVL.

The count of this clone is one. V and J are TRBV27 and TRBJ2-5, with 13 bases identical to TRBD2. The CDR3 is 14 residues long. With V trimmed by 6 bases and J by 3 bases, 1 base remained unmatched. Germline CDR1 and CDR2: MNHEY and SMNVEV (reference sequence). Here the CDR3 reads CASSGLAGEETQYF. The CDR3, as DNA: TGTGCCAGCAGCGGACTAGCGGGAGAAGAGACCCAGTACTTC.

This clone was recorded only once. J is TRBJ2-3 and V is TRBV5-1; TRBD2 agrees at 9 bases. The CDR3 loop spans 17 amino acids. After removal of 2 bases from V and 0 bases from J, the junction contained 7 bases not matched to a gene. CDR1 and CDR2 (germline): SGHRS, YFSETQ. This CDR3 reads CASSLPLAGASTDTQYF. For the CDR3, the DNA is TGCGCCAGCAGCTTACCCTTAGCGGGAGCTAGCACAGATACGCAGTATTTT.

The V call is TRBV7-2, the J call TRBJ2-2; 12 positions match TRBD2. CDR1 SGHTA and CDR2 FQGNSA come from the germline V gene. The CDR3 extends over 16 amino acids. The trim removed 5 bases at V and 5 bases at J, leaving 6 bases unmatched. CDR3 DNA: TGTGCCAGCAGCCGACGACTAGCGGGAGTAACCGGGGAGCTGTTTTTT. It encodes CASSRRLAGVTGELFF.

The chain has TRBV5-1 and TRBJ1-1; a possible D gene is TRBD1 (6 bases). The CDR3 consists of 15 residues. Looked up from germline, CDR1 is SGHRS and CDR2 is YFSETQ. The germline V and J ends were trimmed by 0 bases and 0 bases, with 9 bases remaining between them. CDR3: CASSLGGPLNTEAFF. The CDR3 nucleotides are TGCGCCAGCAGCTTGGGGGGGCCCTTGAACACTGAAGCTTTCTTT.

The rearrangement uses TRBV5-4 and TRBJ2-7; 14 positions agree with TRBD2. Germline trimming cut 4 bases from V and 2 bases from J; bases unmatched to any gene: 5. This CDR3 region has 16 residues. Germline assignment: CDR1 SGHNT and CDR2 YYREEE (reference sequence). The DNA of the CDR3 is TGTGCCAGCAGCCCGGGACTAGCGGGAGTCGCCTACGAGCAGTACTTC. It codes for CASSPGLAGVAYEQYF.

The chain is built from TRBV2 and TRBJ2-4; 9 nucleotides agree with TRBD2. The V gene's germline CDR1 is SNHLY and CDR2 FYNNEI. The junction had 3 bases not matched to a gene; V was cut back by 3 bases and J by 6 bases. CDR3 length equals 14 residues. The CDR3 is CASSESSGVNIQYF. The CDR3 region has the DNA TGTGCCAGCAGTGAGTCTAGCGGGGTAAACATTCAGTACTTC.

This chain uses TRBV19 with TRBJ2-7; the match to TRBD2 covers 8 bases. This CDR3 is 15 amino acids long. V lost 7 bases, J lost 0 bases, and 8 bases stayed unmatched. Germline lookup yields CDR1 LNHDA and CDR2 SQIVND (reference sequence). The CDR3 DNA sequence: TGTGCCAGTACCGCTAGGGCGGGGGGCTCCTACGAGCAGTACTTC. Translation: CASTARAGGSYEQYF.

Points on this clone: Other DNA sequences of this sample code for an identical CDR3. V and J are TRBV5-1 and TRBJ2-5; D is uncertain. CDR3 size: 12 residues. Germline-derived CDR1 and CDR2 are SGHRS and YFSETQ. Trimming stripped 0 bases from V and 4 bases from J, with 4 bases between. The CDR3 sequence: CASSLALETQYF. CDR3 nucleotide sequence: TGCGCCAGCAGCTTGGCGTTAGAGACCCAGTACTTC.